Below, 17 T cell receptor beta chains from the same sample are listed, as sequenced in a study of human T cells and chemical hapten exposure. Time point: patch test 2, 6 weeks after DPC sensitization. Treatment meaning: therapeutic diphenylcyclopropenone sensitization with weekly scalp DPC. One entry per CDR3 protein, called by TCRdb with MiXCR from the RACE reads. The top ten hold approximately 3.3% of the sample, which has 95,000 or so distinct CDR3 sequences, 9.5% to 12% seen once. The specimen was whole blood, collected in connection with sensitization to the hapten diphenylcyclopropenone (DPC). The origin of the receptors is a woman aged 40 to 49 with alopecia areata. Some clones in this sample may be carry-over from other donors' samples.

The V gene is TRBV4-1, the J gene TRBJ1-2; D might be TRBD1 (5 bases). Germline V CDR1 and CDR2: MGHRA, YSYEKL. The CDR3 is 18 residues long. Trimming took off 3 bases at V and 4 bases at J, with 24 bases between the two ends. CDR3 amino acids: CASSHPPRDPTYFYGYTF. The CDR3 coding sequence is TGCGCCAGCAGCCACCCCCCGAGGGACCCAACTTACTTCTATGGCTACACCTTC.

This clonotype has at least ten counts. CDR3 sequence (DNA): TGTGCCAGCTCACCACCTGCGGGACGCCCGAACAATGAGCAGTTCTTC. It is translated as CASSPPAGRPNNEQFF. This chain joins TRBV18 and TRBJ2-1, with D possibly TRBD2 on 6 matching bases. The V gene lost 0 bases and the J gene lost 5 bases, with 14 bases spanning the gap. Looked up from germline, CDR1 is KGHSH and CDR2 is LQKENI. The CDR3 covers 16 residues. The complete variable domain, with remaining parts taken from reference TRBV18 and TRBJ2-1, reads NAGVMQNPRHLVRRRGQEARLRCSPMKGHSHVYWYRQLPEEGLKFMVYLQKENIIDESGMPKERFSAEFPKEGPSILRIQQVVRGDSAAYFCASSPPAGRPNNEQFFGPGTRLTVL.

This clonotype was seen a handful of times. The rearrangement links TRBV28 to TRBJ2-7; D is unclear. V gave up 1 base and J gave up 4 bases, with 5 bases separating them. Germline assignment: CDR1 MDHEN and CDR2 SYDVKM. CDR3 length: 12 amino acids. In DNA, the CDR3 is TGTGCCAGCAGTTTATTCGGGTACGAGCAGTACTTC. Translated: CASSLFGYEQYF.

Written as DNA, the CDR3 is TGTGCCAGCAGCTTAGTAGCGGGGAAAGGCGGGGAGCTGTTTTTT. It is translated as CASSLVAGKGGELFF. V gene TRBV11-2 combines with J gene TRBJ2-2; 8 nucleotides line up with TRBD2. Germline assignment: CDR1 SGHAT and CDR2 FQNNGV. The V gene end was trimmed by 1 base and the J gene end by 7 bases; junction bases not matched to a gene: 5. This CDR3 spans 15 amino acids. Filled out from reference TRBV11-2 and TRBJ2-2, the complete variable domain reads EAGVAQSPRYKIIEKRQSVAFWCNPISGHATLYWYQQILGQGPKLLIQFQNNGVVDDSQLPKDRFSAERLKGVDSTLKIQPAKLEDSAVYLCASSLVAGKGGELFFGEGSRLTVL.

This clonotype showed up just a few times. The chain couples TRBV7-8 to TRBJ1-6; no clear D. Germline CDR1 is SGHVS and CDR2 is FQNEAQ. The V end lost 1 base, the J end lost 6 bases, and 16 bases lay between the germline ends. CDR3 length: 17 residues. In nucleotides, the CDR3 is TGTGCCAGCAGCTTAGTCGGGCCGGGTCGGGGTAATTCACCCCTCCACTTT. Translation: CASSLVGPGRGNSPLHF. The full variable domain, with the rest looked up from reference TRBV7-8 and TRBJ1-6, is GAGVSQSPRYKVAKRGQDVALRCDPISGHVSLFWYQQALGQGPEFLTYFQNEAQLDKSGLPSDRFFAERPEGSVSTLKIQRTQQEDSAVYLCASSLVGPGRGNSPLHFGNGTRLTVT.

This chain connects TRBV6-5 to TRBJ2-1; 12 bases match TRBD2. From germline, CDR1 is MNHEY and CDR2 SVGAGI. Losses at the gene ends were 2 bases for V and 9 bases for J; bases not matched to a gene: 14. The CDR3 is 18 amino acids. CDR3 nucleotides: TGTGCCAGCAGTTACGGGGCTAGCGGGGGGGACGGCTGGCGTGAGCAGTTCTTC. Encoded protein: CASSYGASGGDGWREQFF.

This clonotype has only a few counts. CDR3 sequence reads: CASSLAGLSDTQYF. CDR3 coding DNA: TGTGCCAGCAGCTTAGCGGGACTCTCAGATACGCAGTATTTT. The chain employs TRBV11-3 and TRBJ2-3, with a tentative D call TRBD2 (6 bases). This CDR3 contains 14 residues. The germline V gene encodes CDR1 SGHNT and CDR2 YENEEA. The V and J ends lost 1 base and 4 bases respectively, with 9 bases between them.

This clonotype was counted only a few times. The chain employs TRBV12-3 or TRBV12-4 and TRBJ2-6, with no clear D. The CDR3 covers 11 residues. Trimming removed 7 bases from V and 2 bases from J, with 0 bases in between. The CDR3 nucleotides read TGTGCCAGCACTGGGGCCAACGTCCTGACTTTC. Translated, it gives CASTGANVLTF.

This clonotype appeared a few times. The CDR3 DNA is TGTGCCAGCAGCGTTACCCGGGACACCCCGGGGTCTGACTATGGCTACACCTTC. It is translated as CASSVTRDTPGSDYGYTF. The chain employs TRBV9 and TRBJ1-2, with D perhaps TRBD1 (6 bases). V was pared by 2 bases and J by 3 bases, with 23 bases between. Germline CDR1 SGDLS, CDR2 YYNGEE. The CDR3 contains 18 residues. Full variable domain (missing parts from reference TRBV9 and TRBJ1-2): DSGVTQTPKHLITATGQRVTLRCSPRSGDLSVYWYQQSLDQGLQFLIQYYNGEERAKGNILERFSAQQFPDLHSELNLSSLELGDSALYFCASSVTRDTPGSDYGYTFGSGTRLTVV.

The sample holds many counts of this clonotype. The chain has TRBV10-3 and TRBJ2-5, with TRBD1 matching 9 bases. Per the germline V gene, CDR1 is ENHRY and CDR2 is SYGVKD. After removal of 8 bases from V and 5 bases from J, the junction contained 6 bases not matched to a gene. The CDR3 runs 13 residues. The CDR3 loop is CAIGDRESETQYF. CDR3 coding DNA: TGTGCCATCGGGGACAGGGAAAGCGAGACCCAGTACTTC.

Only a few counts were recorded for this clonotype. The gene calls are TRBV6-2 or TRBV6-3 and TRBJ2-5; perhaps D is TRBD1 or TRBD2 (5 bases each). The CDR3 length is 15 residues. V lost 6 bases and J 5 bases, leaving 19 bases between the germline ends. Germline lookup yields CDR1 MNHEY and CDR2 SVGEGT. This chain's CDR3 is CASSRRSGGTETQYF. DNA of the CDR3: TGTGCCAGCAGCCGGCGTTCTGGGGGAACTGAGACCCAGTACTTC.

This clonotype was counted ten times or more. The chain employs TRBV29-1 and TRBJ1-2; tentatively, D is TRBD1 (5 bases). The V end was cut by 4 bases, the J end by 4 bases, with 22 bases between. Germline CDR1 and CDR2: SQVTM and ANQGSEA. The CDR3 is 16 amino acids. DNA of the CDR3: TGCAGCGTTGGCGGACCTGAGGAGGGGACGGGCTATGGCTACACCTTC. The encoded protein is CSVGGPEEGTGYGYTF.

This clonotype turned up a few times. This chain links TRBV7-2 with TRBJ2-3; the D gene is possibly TRBD2 (5 bases). The CDR3 spans 15 residues. Per the germline V gene, CDR1 is SGHTA and CDR2 is FQGNSA. Trimming took off 5 bases at V and 6 bases at J, with 18 bases between the two ends. CDR3 sequence: CASSQPRAVGDTQYF. For the CDR3, the DNA is TGTGCCAGCAGCCAACCAAGAGCGGTTGGGGATACGCAGTATTTT.

This clonotype was observed many times. The genes are TRBV6-5 and TRBJ1-1; maybe TRBD1 (5 bases). V gave up 11 bases and J gave up 1 base, with 11 bases separating them. Germline values: CDR1 MNHEY, CDR2 SVGAGI. CDR3 size: 12 residues. The CDR3 DNA sequence: TGTGCCGTGGGGACGGGGAACACTGAAGCTTTCTTT. It yields the protein CAVGTGNTEAFF.

The V and J genes are TRBV7-9 and TRBJ2-1; D is uncertain. V lost 3 bases and J 6 bases, leaving 15 bases between the germline ends. The CDR3 spans 15 residues. Per the germline V gene, CDR1 is SEHNR and CDR2 is FQNEAQ (reference sequence). The CDR3 region has the DNA TGTGCCAGCAGCTTGTATCAGCAGGTTCCCAATGAGCAGTTCTTC. Encoded protein: CASSLYQQVPNEQFF.

J is TRBJ2-5 and V is TRBV7-3; 11 bases match TRBD2. V lost 3 bases, J lost 4 bases, and 4 bases stayed unmatched. This CDR3 comprises 15 residues. Germline V gene lookup returns CDR1 SGHTA and CDR2 FQGTGA. DNA of the CDR3: TGTGCCAGCAGCTTTAGCGGGGGGGCCAGAGAGACCCAGTACTTC. Protein product: CASSFSGGARETQYF.

V gene TRBV29-1 combines with J gene TRBJ2-3; D unclear. The ends were cut back, 8 bases at V and 9 bases at J, with 15 bases in the middle. The germline V gene encodes CDR1 SQVTM and CDR2 ANQGSEA. The CDR3 runs 11 residues. The CDR3 DNA reads as TGCAGCACTGAATCAGACGCAACGCAGTATTTT. Residues: CSTESDATQYF.